This is a list of T cell receptor beta chains from one sample in a study of blood T cell repertoires in COVID-19. Profiling relied on immunoSEQ multiplex PCR, and the TCRdb table lists in-frame clones only, not all of them. The profile covers about 170,000 clones, with just under 85% appearing a single time and less than 3% taken by the ten largest. The sample was peripheral blood. The source of these receptors is an elderly woman with COVID-19, enrolled during active disease. Both conserved end residues are part of each CDR3. D genes are given only for firm matches. Clone size is stated in some rows and not others, as once, few, many or a class when expanded.

v_gene	abundance	j_gene	d_gene	CDR3aa	CDR3nt
TRBV7-9	NA	TRBJ2-5	NA	CASSWSVETQYF	TGTGCCAGCAGCTGGTCAGTAGAGACCCAGTACTTC
TRBV2	NA	TRBJ2-4	TRBD1	CAIRTGSENIQYF	TGTGCCATCCGGACAGGGAGCGAAAACATTCAGTACTTC
TRBV7-9	NA	TRBJ1-1	TRBD1	CASSQGQGHTEAFF	TGTGCCAGCAGCCAGGGACAGGGGCACACTGAAGCTTTCTTT
TRBV7-9	NA	TRBJ2-5	NA	CASSFSNPSETQYF	TGTGCCAGCAGTTTTAGTAACCCTAGTGAGACCCAGTACTTC
TRBV18	once	TRBJ2-7	TRBD2	CASSPRTSGPYEQYF	TGTGCCAGCTCACCACGGACTAGCGGACCCTACGAGCAGTACTTC
TRBV7-2	NA	TRBJ2-5	TRBD2	CASSPRDYPTETQYF	TGTGCCAGCAGCCCGCGGGACTACCCAACGGAGACCCAGTACTTC
TRBV3-1/TRBV3-2	once	TRBJ2-7	NA	CASSQDPRYAQYF	TGTGCCAGCAGCCAAGACCCTCGGTACGCGCAGTACTTC
TRBV19	NA	TRBJ2-7	TRBD1	CASSITGTGEYEQYF	TGTGCCAGTAGTATCACCGGGACAGGGGAATACGAGCAGTACTTC
TRBV19	NA	TRBJ2-7	TRBD1	CASSMTGGKGEQYF	TGTGCCAGTAGTATGACAGGGGGAAAGGGCGAGCAGTACTTC
TRBV3-1/TRBV3-2	once	TRBJ2-3	NA	CASSQVGRTQYF	TGTGCCAGCAGCCAAGTTGGCCGTACGCAGTATTTT
TRBV18	NA	TRBJ1-1	NA	CASSPIHTSDEAFF	TGTGCCAGCTCACCAATCCACACGTCTGATGAAGCTTTCTTT
TRBV28	NA	TRBJ1-6	TRBD1	CASGLLGGSPLHF	TGTGCCAGCGGCCTCCTAGGGGGCTCACCCCTCCACTTT
TRBV20-1	NA	TRBJ2-5	NA	CSATAQETQYF	TGCAGTGCCACAGCACAAGAGACCCAGTACTTC
TRBV10-3	NA	TRBJ1-5	TRBD1	CAISEAFGQEAQPQHF	TGTGCCATCAGTGAAGCTTTTGGACAGGAGGCTCAGCCCCAGCATTTT
TRBV30	NA	TRBJ1-1	NA	CAWSREGVATEAFF	TGTGCCTGGAGTAGAGAGGGGGTAGCCACTGAAGCTTTCTTT
TRBV7-9	NA	TRBJ2-7	TRBD2	CASSLKASGIYEQYF	TGTGCCAGCAGCTTGAAGGCTAGCGGGATCTACGAGCAGTACTTC
TRBV10-1	NA	TRBJ2-4	NA	CASTRRGSAKNIQYF	TGCGCCAGCACGAGGAGGGGTTCGGCCAAAAACATTCAGTACTTC
TRBV3-1/TRBV3-2	many	TRBJ1-4	TRBD1	CASSSGTGFGNEKLFF	TGTGCCAGCAGCTCCGGGACAGGGTTCGGTAATGAAAAACTGTTTTTT
TRBV18	once	TRBJ1-4	TRBD1	CASSGRQGGTNEKLFF	TGTGCCAGCTCAGGGAGACAGGGCGGAACTAATGAAAAACTGTTTTTT
TRBV28	NA	TRBJ1-4	NA	CAGGRNEKLFF	TGTGCCGGGGGCCGTAATGAAAAACTGTTTTTT
TRBV3-1/TRBV3-2	NA	TRBJ2-5	TRBD1	CASSHWDRQETQYF	TGTGCCAGCAGCCATTGGGACAGACAAGAGACCCAGTACTTC
TRBV12-3/TRBV12-4	NA	TRBJ2-7	NA	CASSLLGLEQYF	TGTGCCAGCAGTTTACTGGGCCTTGAGCAGTACTTC
TRBV20-1	NA	TRBJ1-2	NA	CSASVPGAVGYTF	TGCAGTGCTAGTGTTCCCGGAGCCGTTGGCTACACCTTC
TRBV18	NA	TRBJ1-2	NA	CASSPFDSRANYGYTF	TGTGCCAGCTCACCGTTCGACAGCCGCGCTAACTATGGCTACACCTTC
TRBV15	NA	TRBJ2-3	NA	CATSTGTSTDTQYF	TGTGCCACCAGCACAGGAACTAGCACAGATACGCAGTATTTT
TRBV7-2	NA	TRBJ1-1	NA	CASSPAQGWWTEAFF	TGTGCCAGCAGCCCCGCACAGGGATGGTGGACTGAAGCTTTCTTT
TRBV25-1	few	TRBJ2-2	TRBD2	CASRSSGGTGELFF	TGTGCCAGCAGGAGTTCGGGGGGGACCGGGGAGCTGTTTTTT
TRBV7-9	NA	TRBJ1-1	NA	CASSFAGRGTEAFF	TGTGCCAGCAGCTTTGCGGGGAGAGGCACTGAAGCTTTCTTT
TRBV2	NA	TRBJ2-7	NA	CASLNVQDPYEQYF	TGTGCCAGCCTTAATGTACAGGACCCCTACGAGCAGTACTTC
TRBV9	NA	TRBJ2-5	TRBD2	CASSVSGGPETQYF	TGTGCCAGCAGTGTTAGCGGGGGACCAGAGACCCAGTACTTC
TRBV4-1	once	TRBJ2-3	NA	CASSQGSPGVDTQYF	TGCGCCAGCAGCCAAGGCTCTCCGGGGGTAGATACGCAGTATTTT
TRBV7-2	NA	TRBJ2-5	TRBD2	CASSLGVLRGGTQYF	TGTGCCAGCAGCTTAGGGGTCCTGCGGGGGGGAACCCAGTACTTC
TRBV5-1	NA	TRBJ1-2	TRBD1	CASSPDRNYGYTF	TGCGCCAGCAGCCCGGACAGGAACTATGGCTACACCTTC
TRBV18	NA	TRBJ1-1	NA	CASSPLTTEFTEAFF	TGTGCCAGCTCACCACTAACGACGGAGTTCACTGAAGCTTTCTTT
TRBV19	once	TRBJ1-2	NA	CASSIGTNNYGYTF	TGTGCCAGTAGTATAGGGACAAATAACTATGGCTACACCTTC
TRBV3-1/TRBV3-2	NA	TRBJ2-7	TRBD2	CASSQDLTSGSYEQYF	TGTGCCAGCAGCCAAGACCTGACTAGCGGGAGCTACGAGCAGTACTTC
TRBV5-1	once	TRBJ2-1	NA	CASSLAPIPPGDEQFF	TGCGCCAGCAGCTTGGCGCCAATTCCGCCGGGGGATGAGCAGTTCTTC
TRBV25-1	NA	TRBJ2-3	TRBD2	CASSEGTSGRADTQYF	TGTGCCAGCAGTGAAGGGACTAGCGGGAGAGCAGATACGCAGTATTTT
TRBV27	NA	TRBJ1-2	TRBD1	CASSPTGVYGYTF	TGTGCCAGCAGTCCGACAGGGGTTTATGGCTACACCTTC
TRBV7-2	NA	TRBJ2-5	TRBD2	CASSSRGGGGAIQTQYF	TGTGCCAGCAGCTCCCGAGGGGGCGGGGGGGCCATCCAGACCCAGTACTTC
TRBV5-4	NA	TRBJ1-2	TRBD1	CASSGRTGGDYGYTF	TGTGCCAGCAGCGGCAGGACAGGGGGCGACTATGGCTACACCTTC
TRBV20-1	NA	TRBJ2-7	NA	CSASSGWARDEQYF	TGCAGTGCTAGTAGTGGGTGGGCTCGCGACGAGCAGTACTTC
TRBV7-3	NA	TRBJ2-1	TRBD2	CASSLPLAGDHNEQFF	TGTGCCAGCAGCTTACCCCTAGCGGGAGACCACAATGAGCAGTTCTTC
TRBV28	NA	TRBJ1-2	NA	CASSPGVVGYTF	TGTGCCAGCAGTCCAGGGGTGGTTGGCTACACCTTC
TRBV23-1	NA	TRBJ2-3	TRBD2	CASSQYTRGRDTQYF	TGCGCCAGCAGTCAATACACGCGGGGGAGGGATACGCAGTATTTT
TRBV19	NA	TRBJ1-5	TRBD1	CASSIVTGQSNQPQHF	TGTGCCAGTAGTATAGTTACGGGACAGAGCAATCAGCCCCAGCATTTT
TRBV4-3	NA	TRBJ2-7	TRBD1	CASSQVTGLPSYEQYF	TGCGCCAGCAGCCAGGTGACAGGGCTACCCTCCTACGAGCAGTACTTC
TRBV10-3	many	TRBJ1-4	NA	CAISLEGGNEKLFF	TGTGCCATCAGTCTGGAAGGAGGTAATGAAAAACTGTTTTTT
TRBV5-4	few	TRBJ1-3	NA	CASSIQQGNTIYF	TGTGCCAGCAGCATCCAACAGGGAAACACCATATATTTT